What follows describes a single T cell receptor beta chain. Germline values: CDR1 MNHEY, CDR2 SVGAGI. V was clipped by 2 bases and J by 7 bases, with 14 bases between them. The CDR3 totals 14 residues. This sample was included in a study of blood T cell repertoires in COVID-19. Measured with immunoSEQ multiplex PCR; TCRdb has only the in-frame clones, and not every one. The repertoire holds around 50,000 clones, with around nine tenths as singletons. One Seattle source followed patients from active infection through their disease course. The V gene is TRBV6-5, the J gene TRBJ1-2; D may be TRBD1 (5 bases). Sequencing was performed on peripheral blood. This clonotype was sampled from a woman aged 60 to 75 with COVID-19, enrolled during active disease. CDR3 DNA: TGTGCCAGCAGTTACGGGGCAGATATCTTTGGCTACACCTTC. Translating gives CASSYGADIFGYTF.